This entry lists 14 T cell receptor beta chains sequenced from one sample in a study of blood T cell repertoires in COVID-19. Clones were read by immunoSEQ multiplex PCR, and TCRdb kept only the in-frame ones, dropping some. The sample shows about 76,000 clones, approximately 86% of them seen only once. Sequenced: peripheral blood. The origin of the receptors is a human donor in a cohort sampled during active COVID-19.

V is TRBV9 and J is TRBJ1-6; 9 bases match TRBD1. CDR1 and CDR2 from the germline V gene are SGDLS and YYNGEE. V shed 4 bases and J 6 bases; nucleotides not matched to a gene: 8. CDR3 size: 16 residues. The CDR3 coding sequence is TGTGCCAGCAGCCCCCAACAGGGGGCGCGTAATTCACCCCTCCACTTT. Translating it yields CASSPQQGARNSPLHF.

This clone was observed once. The J gene is TRBJ2-7, the V gene TRBV6-5; 9 bases line up with TRBD1. The V gene's germline CDR1 is MNHEY and CDR2 SVGAGI. V was clipped by 2 bases and J by 2 bases; unmatched bases: 1. The length of the CDR3 is 14 residues. CDR3 DNA sequence: TGTGCCAGCAGTTACGGGACAGGGCCCTACGAGCAGTACTTC. This translates into CASSYGTGPYEQYF.

This chain links TRBV6-2 or TRBV6-3 with TRBJ1-6; 7 positions match TRBD1. Germline V gene lookup returns CDR1 MNHEY and CDR2 SVGEGT. This CDR3 region has 19 residues. Trimming took 2 bases from V and 0 from J; bases not matched to a gene: 10. CDR3 region: CASSYAQGVQASYNSPLHF. The CDR3, as DNA: TGTGCCAGCAGTTACGCGCAGGGGGTACAGGCCTCCTATAATTCACCCCTCCACTTT.

The chain uses TRBV4-2 and TRBJ1-1; a possible D gene is TRBD1 (5 bases). V was trimmed by 3 bases and J by 6 bases, leaving 14 bases between them. The CDR3 is 14 residues long. The germline CDR1 and CDR2 sequences are LGHNA and YNFKEQ. CDR3 coding DNA: TGTGCCAGCAGCCAGACCAGGCAGGGTTCTGAAGCTTTCTTT. Translated: CASSQTRQGSEAFF.

V usage is TRBV11-3 and J usage is TRBJ2-3, with 10 bases identical to TRBD2. In germline, CDR1 is SGHNT, CDR2 YENEEA. The CDR3 extends over 15 amino acids. J lost 6 bases, V lost 3 bases, and 6 bases had no gene match. The CDR3 nucleotides read TGTGCCAGCAGCTTCTCAGCGGGGGGGCCCGATACGCAGTATTTT. Encoded protein: CASSFSAGGPDTQYF.

The CDR3 region is CASSYDNSSPNTEAFF. In nucleotides, the CDR3 is TGCGCCAGCAGCTATGACAACTCCTCACCGAACACTGAAGCTTTCTTT. The genes are TRBV5-1 and TRBJ1-1; D unresolved. V lost 3 bases to trimming and J lost 1 base, with 16 bases between them. Germline V gene lookup returns CDR1 SGHRS and CDR2 YFSETQ. The CDR3 is 16 amino acids.

The rearrangement uses TRBV19 and TRBJ1-1, with 8 bases lining up with TRBD1. V lost 7 bases and J lost 7; bases outside the gene matches: 14. The CDR3 length is 15 residues. The germline V gene has CDR1 LNHDA and CDR2 SQIVND (reference sequence). This CDR3 reads CASKWTGIEEGEAFF. CDR3 DNA sequence: TGTGCCAGTAAATGGACAGGGATTGAGGAGGGTGAAGCTTTCTTT.

The V call is TRBV19, the J call TRBJ2-1, with 8 bases identical to TRBD2. The CDR3 contains 15 residues. CDR1 and CDR2 from the germline V gene are LNHDA and SQIVND (reference sequence). J gave up 2 bases and V 3 bases, and 3 bases lay outside the gene matches. As DNA, the CDR3 is TGTGCCAGTAGTATCGGGGGGGCCGCCTACAATGAGCAGTTCTTC. This encodes CASSIGGAAYNEQFF.

J is TRBJ1-1 and V is TRBV5-6, with D possibly being TRBD1 (6 bases). This CDR3 contains 13 residues. V was pared by 4 bases and J by 6 bases, with 13 bases between. CDR1 is SGHDT and CDR2 is YYEEEE in the germline V gene. The CDR3 DNA sequence: TGTGCCAGCAGCCTTCGGGACACCCCTGAAGCTTTCTTT. It is translated as CASSLRDTPEAFF. Full variable domain (missing parts from reference TRBV5-6 and TRBJ1-1): DAGVTQSPTHLIKTRGQQVTLRCSPKSGHDTVSWYQQALGQGPQFIFQYYEEEERQRGNFPDRFSGHQFPNYSSELNVNALLLGDSALYLCASSLRDTPEAFFGQGTRLTVV.

The chain has TRBV5-1 and TRBJ1-2; possibly TRBD1 for D (6 bases). The V end lost 4 bases, the J end lost 0 bases, and 22 bases lay between the germline ends. Germline loops: CDR1 SGHRS, CDR2 YFSETQ. The CDR3 runs 18 residues. The CDR3 DNA reads TGCGCCAGCAGCGCCGACCGGGACACGAACCGAGCTAACTATGGCTACACCTTC. Protein product: CASSADRDTNRANYGYTF.

The chain has TRBV15 and TRBJ1-1; the D is unclear. Germline loops: CDR1 LNHNV, CDR2 YYDKDF (reference sequence). Between the trimmed V and J ends, which lost 5 bases and 4 bases, there was a span of 20 bases. The CDR3 has 16 amino acids. The DNA of the CDR3 is TGTGCCACCAGCCCCCGCGGCCGGCCCAAACTCACTGAAGCTTTCTTT. Residues: CATSPRGRPKLTEAFF.

The chain uses TRBV10-2 and TRBJ1-1; D unresolved. The CDR3 has 13 amino acids. V was shortened by 4 bases and J by 0 bases, with 6 bases between the two germline ends. CDR1 is WSHSY and CDR2 is SAAADI in the germline V gene. The chain's CDR3 is CASSGQLNTEAFF. The CDR3, as DNA: TGCGCCAGCAGTGGACAATTGAACACTGAAGCTTTCTTT.

The CDR3 loop is CASTRDREWFLTNYGYTF. CDR3 in DNA: TGTGCCAGCACCCGGGACAGGGAATGGTTCTTGACTAACTATGGCTACACCTTC. The J gene is TRBJ1-2, the V gene TRBV28, with 9 bases fitting TRBD1. This CDR3 comprises 18 residues. The trim removed 7 bases at V and 0 bases at J, leaving 15 bases unmatched. Looked up from germline, CDR1 is MDHEN and CDR2 is SYDVKM.

V gene TRBV6-5 combines with J gene TRBJ2-7; 7 nucleotides line up with TRBD1. Trimming took 6 bases from V and 3 from J; bases not matched to a gene: 5. This CDR3 has 13 amino acids. Germline values: CDR1 MNHEY, CDR2 SVGAGI. CDR3 protein: CASSWTGNYEQYF. CDR3 DNA: TGTGCCAGCAGCTGGACAGGAAACTACGAGCAGTACTTC.